This T cell receptor (beta chain) derives from a study of graft-versus-host responses after intestinal transplantation. Study overall: Transplant types were multivisceral, liver-intestinal, or isolated intestinal. Anti-thymocyte globulin served as induction for all recipients, who then took tacrolimus and steroids for 2 to 4 years. Study observations and caveats: Early post-transplant HvG declines showed an association with peak circulating GvH clone levels. Marrow from the recipient contained GvH clones, some of which had appeared first in ileum or blood.

The CDR3 has 12 residues. The junction had 8 bases not matched to a gene; V was cut back by 9 bases and J by 10 bases. Per germline, CDR1 LNHDA and CDR2 SQIVND (reference sequence). In the case of this clone: Its matching antigen is unknown.

Method: immunoSEQ multiplex PCR; TCRdb's copy keeps in-frame clones and lacks some. The sample shows approximately 12,000 clones, around four fifths of them seen only once. The receptor comes from a human patient who received an intestinal transplant, so some T cells may come from the graft donor. The specimen comprised PBMCs, sampled around 120 days after transplant. The V call is TRBV19, the J call TRBJ2-5, with TRBD1 matching over 10 bases. The CDR3 sequence: CASTGTGENQYF. The DNA of the CDR3 is TGTGCCAGCACCGGGACAGGGGAAAACCAGTACTTC.